These T cell receptor beta chains were read from a single sample in a study of regulatory T cells in long-lasting Graves disease. Via MiXCR, TCRdb re-called the multiplex PCR reads, giving one row per CDR3 protein. The sample holds fewer than 650,000 distinct CDR3 sequences, roughly 15% seen once. These records were also assigned to another study, of T cells in Graves' hyperthyroidism and ophthalmopathy.

The source was peripheral blood mononuclear cells (PBMCs), collected at new diagnosis, from a patient treated with antithyroid drugs. All receptors come from a woman in her 30s with Graves disease. The CDR3 runs from the conserved cysteine through the conserved F or W. A D gene is named only where the DNA matches it firmly. Part of the rows lack a size; the others show once, few, many or a class for expanded clones.

d_gene: -; v_gene: TRBV6-1; j_gene: TRBJ1-4; abundance: -; CDR3aa: CASITKRGATNEKLFF; CDR3nt: TGTGCCAGCATAACTAAGAGAGGGGCAACTAATGAAAAACTGTTTTTT
d_gene: -; v_gene: TRBV30; j_gene: TRBJ1-1; abundance: few; CDR3aa: CAWSPGTVNTEAFF; CDR3nt: TGTGCCTGGAGTCCCGGGACCGTGAACACTGAAGCTTTCTTT
d_gene: -; v_gene: TRBV19; j_gene: TRBJ1-5; abundance: -; CDR3aa: CASSIGRGGNQPQHF; CDR3nt: TGTGCCAGTAGTATAGGGCGGGGGGGCAATCAGCCCCAGCATTTT
d_gene: -; v_gene: TRBV7-9; j_gene: TRBJ2-3; abundance: many; CDR3aa: CASSFRQVEDTQYF; CDR3nt: TGTGCCAGCAGCTTTCGACAGGTTGAAGATACGCAGTATTTT
d_gene: -; v_gene: TRBV4-1; j_gene: TRBJ2-1; abundance: -; CDR3aa: CASMEGWDNEQFF; CDR3nt: TGCGCCAGCATGGAGGGATGGGACAATGAGCAGTTCTTC
d_gene: TRBD2; v_gene: TRBV7-9; j_gene: TRBJ2-5; abundance: many; CDR3aa: CASSSIGLVQETQYF; CDR3nt: TGTGCCAGCAGTTCCATCGGACTAGTCCAGGAGACCCAGTACTTC
d_gene: TRBD1; v_gene: TRBV7-9; j_gene: TRBJ1-2; abundance: -; CDR3aa: CASSILQGAVGGYTF; CDR3nt: TGTGCCAGCAGCATACTACAGGGGGCCGTGGGCGGCTACACCTTC
d_gene: -; v_gene: TRBV19; j_gene: TRBJ2-2; abundance: -; CDR3aa: CASSIVLGQTGELFF; CDR3nt: TGTGCCAGTAGTATAGTTCTCGGACAGACCGGGGAGCTGTTTTTT
d_gene: TRBD2; v_gene: TRBV12-3/TRBV12-4; j_gene: TRBJ2-1; abundance: many; CDR3aa: CASRSSGNNEQFF; CDR3nt: TGTGCCAGCAGATCTAGCGGGAACAATGAGCAGTTCTTC
d_gene: -; v_gene: TRBV18; j_gene: TRBJ1-1; abundance: many; CDR3aa: CASSYTGLAEAFF; CDR3nt: TGTGCCAGCTCATATACAGGGTTGGCTGAAGCTTTCTTT
d_gene: TRBD2; v_gene: TRBV25-1; j_gene: TRBJ2-7; abundance: few; CDR3aa: CASSEQRDLSEQYF; CDR3nt: TGTGCCAGCAGTGAACAGCGGGACCTTAGCGAGCAGTACTTC
d_gene: -; v_gene: TRBV6-2/TRBV6-3; j_gene: TRBJ2-1; abundance: -; CDR3aa: CASSRTRDFGSYNEQFF; CDR3nt: TGTGCCAGCAGTAGAACCCGGGACTTCGGCTCCTACAATGAGCAGTTCTTC
d_gene: -; v_gene: TRBV7-9; j_gene: TRBJ2-4; abundance: few; CDR3aa: CASSLVLGPKNIQYF; CDR3nt: TGTGCCAGCAGCTTAGTTTTGGGGCCCAAAAACATTCAGTACTTC
d_gene: -; v_gene: TRBV5-1; j_gene: TRBJ2-3; abundance: few; CDR3aa: CASSWGTAFTDTQYF; CDR3nt: TGCGCCAGCAGCTGGGGGACTGCTTTCACAGATACGCAGTATTTT
d_gene: TRBD2; v_gene: TRBV30; j_gene: TRBJ2-2; abundance: -; CDR3aa: CAWSVAGGAGELFF; CDR3nt: TGTGCCTGGAGCGTAGCGGGAGGGGCCGGGGAGCTGTTTTTT
d_gene: -; v_gene: TRBV2; j_gene: TRBJ1-5; abundance: -; CDR3aa: CASRPDSGANQPQHF; CDR3nt: TGTGCCAGCAGACCGGACAGTGGTGCGAATCAGCCCCAGCATTTT
d_gene: TRBD1; v_gene: TRBV6-2/TRBV6-3; j_gene: TRBJ2-1; abundance: -; CDR3aa: CASSQSGTEYF; CDR3nt: TGTGCCAGCAGTCAATCCGGGACAGAGTACTTC
d_gene: -; v_gene: TRBV27; j_gene: TRBJ2-7; abundance: -; CDR3aa: CASSLSRWNYEQYF; CDR3nt: TGTGCCAGCAGTTTATCCCGCTGGAACTACGAGCAGTACTTC
d_gene: TRBD1; v_gene: TRBV11-3; j_gene: TRBJ2-3; abundance: -; CDR3aa: CASRSTGTDTQCF; CDR3nt: TGTGCCAGCAGATCGACAGGGACAGATACGCAGTGTTTT
d_gene: -; v_gene: TRBV29-1; j_gene: TRBJ2-7; abundance: many; CDR3aa: CSVENTSEQYF; CDR3nt: TGCAGCGTTGAAAACACATCCGAGCAGTACTTC
d_gene: TRBD2; v_gene: TRBV20-1; j_gene: TRBJ2-1; abundance: many; CDR3aa: CSAQTSFSSYNEQFF; CDR3nt: TGCAGTGCTCAGACTAGCTTCAGCTCCTACAATGAGCAGTTCTTC
d_gene: TRBD1; v_gene: TRBV28; j_gene: TRBJ2-7; abundance: -; CDR3aa: CASTPPGTANYEQYF; CDR3nt: TGTGCCAGCACTCCCCCGGGGACAGCTAACTACGAGCAGTACTTC
d_gene: -; v_gene: TRBV6-5; j_gene: TRBJ2-7; abundance: many; CDR3aa: CASSSLTGSYEQYF; CDR3nt: TGTGCCAGCAGTTCCCTGACAGGCTCCTACGAGCAGTACTTC
d_gene: -; v_gene: TRBV6-1; j_gene: TRBJ1-3; abundance: many; CDR3aa: CASTSAGDTIYF; CDR3nt: TGTGCCAGCACAAGCGCCGGGGACACCATATATTTT
d_gene: -; v_gene: TRBV30; j_gene: TRBJ2-7; abundance: -; CDR3aa: CAWSVGRSYEQYF; CDR3nt: TGTGCCTGGAGTGTCGGCAGAAGCTACGAGCAGTACTTC
d_gene: -; v_gene: TRBV20-1; j_gene: TRBJ1-5; abundance: -; CDR3aa: CSATTGSQPQHF; CDR3nt: TGCAGTGCTACTACAGGGAGTCAGCCCCAGCATTTT
d_gene: -; v_gene: TRBV19; j_gene: TRBJ1-1; abundance: -; CDR3aa: CATNPGTEAFF; CDR3nt: TGTGCCACCAACCCTGGGACAGAAGCTTTCTTT
d_gene: -; v_gene: TRBV9; j_gene: TRBJ2-1; abundance: -; CDR3aa: CASSVEGGDGNEQFF; CDR3nt: TGTGCCAGCAGCGTAGAGGGGGGGGACGGGAATGAGCAGTTCTTC
d_gene: TRBD1; v_gene: TRBV28; j_gene: TRBJ1-2; abundance: few; CDR3aa: CASNVRGQFYGYTF; CDR3nt: TGTGCCAGCAACGTAAGGGGACAGTTCTATGGCTACACCTTC
d_gene: TRBD1; v_gene: TRBV2; j_gene: TRBJ2-7; abundance: -; CDR3aa: CASSERDRLPYEQYF; CDR3nt: TGTGCCAGCAGTGAACGGGACAGGCTCCCTTACGAGCAGTACTTC
d_gene: TRBD2; v_gene: TRBV28; j_gene: TRBJ2-1; abundance: many; CDR3aa: CASRGLERGYNEQFF; CDR3nt: TGTGCCAGCAGGGGGCTAGAGCGGGGTTACAATGAGCAGTTCTTC
d_gene: -; v_gene: TRBV27; j_gene: TRBJ1-5; abundance: -; CDR3aa: CASRPAGSNQPQHF; CDR3nt: TGTGCCAGCAGGCCGGCAGGGAGCAATCAGCCCCAGCATTTT
d_gene: TRBD1; v_gene: TRBV7-8; j_gene: TRBJ2-2; abundance: many; CDR3aa: CATNTGTVTGELFF; CDR3nt: TGTGCCACCAACACCGGGACAGTCACCGGGGAGCTGTTTTTT
d_gene: -; v_gene: TRBV6-9; j_gene: TRBJ2-7; abundance: -; CDR3aa: CASSYIGSQREQYF; CDR3nt: TGTGCCAGCAGTTACATCGGGAGTCAACGCGAGCAGTACTTC
d_gene: TRBD2; v_gene: TRBV20-1; j_gene: TRBJ2-7; abundance: many; CDR3aa: CSARPIGGETNEQYF; CDR3nt: TGCAGTGCTAGACCCATTGGGGGGGAGACCAACGAGCAGTACTTC
d_gene: -; v_gene: TRBV7-8; j_gene: TRBJ2-6; abundance: -; CDR3aa: CASSLPNSGANVLTF; CDR3nt: TGTGCCAGCAGCCTACCTAATTCTGGGGCCAACGTCCTGACTTTC
d_gene: TRBD2; v_gene: TRBV2; j_gene: TRBJ2-1; abundance: many; CDR3aa: CASSAWASGSSDEQFF; CDR3nt: TGTGCCAGCAGTGCCTGGGCTAGCGGGAGTTCAGATGAGCAGTTCTTC
d_gene: -; v_gene: TRBV20-1; j_gene: TRBJ2-3; abundance: many; CDR3aa: CRISSTDTQYF; CDR3nt: TGCAGGATCTCCTCCACAGATACGCAGTATTTT
d_gene: TRBD1; v_gene: TRBV7-9; j_gene: TRBJ2-7; abundance: few; CDR3aa: CASSLARDSPEQYF; CDR3nt: TGTGCCAGCAGCTTAGCCCGGGACAGCCCAGAGCAGTACTTC
d_gene: -; v_gene: TRBV6-2/TRBV6-3; j_gene: TRBJ1-4; abundance: -; CDR3aa: CASSYGWGTNEKLFF; CDR3nt: TGTGCCAGCAGTTACGGGTGGGGGACTAATGAAAAACTGTTTTTT
d_gene: TRBD2; v_gene: TRBV28; j_gene: TRBJ2-1; abundance: many; CDR3aa: CASSLWGLTPNNEQFF; CDR3nt: TGTGCCAGCAGTTTATGGGGACTAACCCCTAACAATGAGCAGTTCTTC
d_gene: -; v_gene: TRBV7-9; j_gene: TRBJ1-5; abundance: -; CDR3aa: CAGSLAGMGNQPQHF; CDR3nt: TGTGCCGGCAGCTTAGCAGGGATGGGCAATCAGCCCCAGCATTTT
d_gene: -; v_gene: TRBV14; j_gene: TRBJ1-6; abundance: -; CDR3aa: CASSPRTSAPGSPLHF; CDR3nt: TGTGCCAGCAGCCCAAGAACTTCAGCTCCTGGTTCACCCCTCCACTTT
d_gene: -; v_gene: TRBV27; j_gene: TRBJ2-7; abundance: -; CDR3aa: CASSLSPGSEQYF; CDR3nt: TGTGCCAGCAGTTTATCTCCAGGGAGCGAGCAGTACTTC
d_gene: TRBD1; v_gene: TRBV27; j_gene: TRBJ1-2; abundance: few; CDR3aa: CASSLRTGGGYGYTF; CDR3nt: TGTGCCAGCAGTTTAAGGACAGGGGGCGGCTATGGCTACACCTTC
d_gene: -; v_gene: TRBV20-1; j_gene: TRBJ1-2; abundance: many; CDR3aa: CSARVPGPPLDYGYTF; CDR3nt: TGCAGTGCTAGAGTTCCGGGACCCCCCCTCGACTATGGCTACACCTTC
d_gene: -; v_gene: TRBV29-1; j_gene: TRBJ1-4; abundance: many; CDR3aa: CSVFPGGAEKLFF; CDR3nt: TGCAGCGTTTTCCCAGGAGGCGCGGAAAAACTGTTTTTT
d_gene: TRBD1; v_gene: TRBV28; j_gene: TRBJ2-7; abundance: few; CDR3aa: CASRSPGQGNYEQYF; CDR3nt: TGTGCCAGCAGGAGCCCGGGACAGGGCAACTACGAGCAGTACTTC
d_gene: -; v_gene: TRBV28; j_gene: TRBJ1-2; abundance: -; CDR3aa: CASSQDTGRYGYTF; CDR3nt: TGCGCCAGCAGCCAAGATACAGGGCGCTATGGCTACACCTTC
d_gene: -; v_gene: TRBV28; j_gene: TRBJ1-2; abundance: many; CDR3aa: CASSFSETYGYTF; CDR3nt: TGTGCCAGCAGTTTTTCGGAGACGTATGGCTACACCTTC
d_gene: -; v_gene: TRBV7-2; j_gene: TRBJ1-1; abundance: few; CDR3aa: CASSQEDIENTEAFF; CDR3nt: TGTGCCAGCAGCCAAGAGGACATCGAGAACACTGAAGCTTTCTTT
d_gene: TRBD2; v_gene: TRBV24-1; j_gene: TRBJ2-1; abundance: few; CDR3aa: CATSDPNAAGEFRNEQFF; CDR3nt: TGTGCCACCAGTGACCCCAACGCCGCGGGAGAATTTCGCAATGAGCAGTTCTTC
d_gene: -; v_gene: TRBV6-1; j_gene: TRBJ2-3; abundance: -; CDR3aa: CASRRGSRDTQYF; CDR3nt: TGTGCCAGCCGCCGTGGGAGCAGGGATACGCAGTATTTT
d_gene: -; v_gene: TRBV28; j_gene: TRBJ2-4; abundance: -; CDR3aa: CASSGQGKGKSIQYF; CDR3nt: TGTGCCAGCAGTGGCCAGGGGAAAGGCAAAAGCATTCAGTACTTC
d_gene: TRBD2; v_gene: TRBV7-6; j_gene: TRBJ2-7; abundance: -; CDR3aa: CASSLRAGGAGGSYEQYF; CDR3nt: TGTGCCAGCAGCTTAAGGGCGGGTGGAGCGGGAGGATCCTACGAGCAGTACTTC
d_gene: TRBD2; v_gene: TRBV20-1; j_gene: TRBJ2-7; abundance: -; CDR3aa: CSARGGVAGSSYEQYF; CDR3nt: TGCAGTGCCAGGGGTGGGGTAGCGGGATCGTCCTACGAGCAGTACTTC
d_gene: -; v_gene: TRBV18; j_gene: TRBJ2-7; abundance: -; CDR3aa: CASSPHFRGWDEQYF; CDR3nt: TGTGCCAGCTCACCACATTTCAGGGGCTGGGACGAGCAGTACTTC
d_gene: TRBD1; v_gene: TRBV20-1; j_gene: TRBJ2-3; abundance: -; CDR3aa: CSARVRDRVFTHTQYF; CDR3nt: TGCAGTGCTAGAGTCCGGGACAGGGTTTTTACGCATACGCAGTATTTT
d_gene: TRBD2; v_gene: TRBV30; j_gene: TRBJ2-1; abundance: many; CDR3aa: CAWDPGTSGISEQFF; CDR3nt: TGTGCCTGGGACCCCGGGACTAGCGGGATTTCTGAGCAGTTCTTC